This passage covers 32 T cell receptor beta chains from one sample sequenced in a study of blood T cell repertoires in COVID-19. Assay: immunoSEQ multiplex PCR; the TCRdb copy retains only in-frame clones and omits some. The sample consists of tens of thousands of clones, roughly nine tenths of them appearing once. Input material: peripheral blood. These receptors were taken from a human donor with acute or convalescent COVID-19. The donor label of this sample is uncertain.

This chain joins TRBV4-2 and TRBJ2-1; 12 nucleotides line up with TRBD2. This CDR3 region has 17 residues. The J segment lost 12 bases and the V segment lost 4 bases, leaving 16 bases of the junction unmatched. The V gene's germline CDR1 is LGHNA and CDR2 YNFKEQ. CDR3 sequence reads: CASSRSTSGGITMRQFF. The CDR3 region has the DNA TGTGCCAGCAGCCGGTCGACTAGCGGGGGCATTACAATGAGGCAGTTCTTC.

This clone has more than one count but fewer than ten. J is TRBJ2-2 and V is TRBV7-9, with a weak D call TRBD1 (6 bases). Germline V gene lookup returns CDR1 SEHNR and CDR2 FQNEAQ (reference sequence). The V end was cut by 5 bases, the J end by 5 bases, with 24 bases between. The CDR3 runs to 18 residues. This chain's CDR3 is CASSGRGSTMLITGELFF. The CDR3 coding sequence is TGTGCCAGCAGCGGAAGGGGGTCGACTATGTTAATTACCGGGGAGCTGTTTTTT. Complete variable domain (other parts from reference TRBV7-9 and TRBJ2-2): DTGVSQNPRHKITKRGQNVTFRCDPISEHNRLYWYRQTLGQGPEFLTYFQNEAQLEKSRLLSDRFSAERPKGSFSTLEIQRTEQGDSAMYLCASSGRGSTMLITGELFFGEGSRLTVL.

The chain's CDR3 is CASSSRDRGLGKTQYF. The CDR3 nucleotides are TGTGCCAGCAGCAGCCGGGACAGGGGGCTGGGAAAGACCCAGTACTTC. V and J are TRBV7-9 and TRBJ2-5, with 12 bases lining up with TRBD1. Germline V gene sequence: CDR1 SEHNR, CDR2 FQNEAQ (reference sequence). The CDR3 runs 16 residues. Trimming took 5 bases from V and 6 from J; bases not matched to a gene: 10. The full variable domain, completed using reference TRBV7-9 and TRBJ2-5, is DTGVSQNPRHKITKRGQNVTFRCDPISEHNRLYWYRQTLGQGPEFLTYFQNEAQLEKSRLLSDRFSAERPKGSFSTLEIQRTEQGDSAMYLCASSSRDRGLGKTQYFGPGTRLLVL.

V is TRBV2 and J is TRBJ2-1; possibly TRBD1 for D (5 bases). The CDR3 is 13 amino acids. Trimming removed 2 bases from V and 6 bases from J, with 8 bases in between. Germline CDR1 and CDR2: SNHLY and FYNNEI. The CDR3 loop reads CASSEQGINEQFF. CDR3 coding DNA: TGTGCCAGCAGTGAACAGGGCATCAATGAGCAGTTCTTC.

The chain uses TRBV24-1 and TRBJ2-7; maybe TRBD2 (6 bases). Trimming removed 6 bases from V and 1 base from J, with 15 bases in between. CDR1 KGHDR and CDR2 SFDVKD come from the germline V gene. This CDR3 is built from 15 residues. The CDR3, as DNA: TGTGCCACCAGTTTGTTGCTAGCGCCTTCCTACGAGCAGTACTTC. Translation: CATSLLLAPSYEQYF.

The gene calls are TRBV6-5 and TRBJ2-3; 9 bases line up with TRBD2. J gave up 6 bases and V 6 bases, and 7 bases lay outside the gene matches. Germline V lookup: CDR1 MNHEY, CDR2 SVGAGI. The CDR3 length is 14 residues. The CDR3 nucleotides read TGTGCCAGCAGACCGGGACTAGCCTCGGATACGCAGTATTTT. Its protein is CASRPGLASDTQYF.

This chain links TRBV5-1 with TRBJ2-7, with D possibly matching TRBD2 (6 bases). V was shortened by 0 bases and J by 4 bases, with 11 bases between the two germline ends. This CDR3 is 14 amino acids long. Germline CDR1 reads SGHRS; CDR2 reads YFSETQ. The CDR3 bases are TGCGCCAGCAGCTTGGATTTAGGGAGGTACGAGCAGTACTTC. As protein: CASSLDLGRYEQYF.

The chain has TRBV9 and TRBJ2-7; 8 bases fit TRBD1. The V and J ends lost 3 bases and 3 bases, in that order; junction bases with no gene match: 5. Germline CDR1 is SGDLS and CDR2 is YYNGEE. The CDR3 is 14 residues long. The CDR3: CASSGGQGYYEQYF. The CDR3 DNA is TGTGCCAGCAGCGGAGGACAGGGCTACTACGAGCAGTACTTC.

V and J are TRBV3-1 (or the pseudogene TRBV3-2) and TRBJ2-1; TRBD2 agrees at 10 bases. Unmatched junction bases numbered 6, after V lost 0 bases and J lost 7 bases. The CDR3 is 16 residues long. CDR1 and CDR2 (germline): LGHDT, YNNKEL (reference sequence). DNA of the CDR3: TGTGCCAGCAGCCAAGAGCGGCTAGCGGGAGTGAATGAGCAGTTCTTC. It translates to CASSQERLAGVNEQFF.

The rearrangement joins TRBV10-3 to TRBJ2-1; 7 positions agree with TRBD1. This CDR3 spans 14 amino acids. Germline loops: CDR1 ENHRY, CDR2 SYGVKD. The ends lost 6 bases at V and 0 bases at J; junction bases unmatched: 2. CDR3 region: CAIRGDSSYNEQFF. The CDR3 DNA sequence: TGTGCCATCAGGGGGGACAGCTCCTACAATGAGCAGTTCTTC.

The chain employs TRBV19 and TRBJ1-2; TRBD1 agrees at 7 bases. The ends lost 7 bases at V and 0 bases at J; junction bases unmatched: 11. The V gene's germline CDR1 is LNHDA and CDR2 SQIVND (reference sequence). This CDR3 spans 16 amino acids. The CDR3 DNA sequence: TGTGCCAGTACCTTCCGAGCCGGGACAGCTAACTATGGCTACACCTTC. Protein product: CASTFRAGTANYGYTF.

The J gene is TRBJ1-5, the V gene TRBV28, with D uncertain. The germline V gene has CDR1 MDHEN and CDR2 SYDVKM. This CDR3 comprises 12 residues. The V gene lost 2 bases and the J gene lost 5 bases, with 4 bases spanning the gap. The DNA of the CDR3 is TGTGCCAGCAGTTTACCCGATCAGCCCCAGCATTTT. Encoded protein: CASSLPDQPQHF.

The V call is TRBV5-1, the J call TRBJ2-1, with TRBD1 matching over 7 bases. Germline V gene data show CDR1 as SGHRS and CDR2 as YFSETQ. The CDR3 runs 13 residues. With 5 bases clipped from V and 8 bases from J, the junction kept 7 bases outside the gene matches. The CDR3 sequence is CASRQGVMDEQFF. DNA for the CDR3: TGCGCCAGCAGGCAGGGGGTGATGGATGAGCAGTTCTTC.

The chain has TRBV4-2 and TRBJ1-1; TRBD1 matches 8 bases. CDR3 length: 14 residues. The germline V gene has CDR1 LGHNA and CDR2 YNFKEQ. V trimming: 0 bases; J trimming: 7 bases; junction bases outside the gene matches: 4. CDR3 region: CASSQERDRSEAFF. In nucleotides, the CDR3 is TGTGCCAGCAGCCAAGAGCGGGACAGGAGTGAAGCTTTCTTT.

The V call is TRBV5-4, the J call TRBJ1-3, with 7 bases identical to TRBD1. Per germline, CDR1 SGHNT and CDR2 YYREEE (reference sequence). The trim removed 0 bases at V and 3 bases at J, leaving 6 bases unmatched. This CDR3 is built from 16 residues. Here the CDR3 reads CASSLGQQGYGNTIYF. DNA of the CDR3: TGTGCCAGCAGCTTGGGACAACAGGGGTATGGAAACACCATATATTTT.

This chain joins TRBV11-2 and TRBJ1-4, with 8 bases aligning to TRBD1. The CDR3 contains 14 residues. The germline gives CDR1 SGHAT, CDR2 FQNNGV. V was clipped by 6 bases and J by 4 bases; unmatched bases: 4. The CDR3 DNA reads TGTGCCAGCAGGCCGGGACAGGTTAATGAAAAACTGTTTTTT. Translating gives CASRPGQVNEKLFF.

This clone appeared a few times. The chain links TRBV4-2 to TRBJ2-7; tentative D call: TRBD1 (6 bases). Germline loops: CDR1 LGHNA, CDR2 YNFKEQ. V gave up 1 base and J gave up 3 bases, with 13 bases separating them. CDR3 length: 15 residues. The CDR3 loop reads CASSQGQGRYYEQYF. CDR3 DNA: TGTGCCAGCAGCCAAGGTCAGGGGCGTTACTACGAGCAGTACTTC.

DNA for the CDR3: TGTGCCAGCAGCCCACACCAGGATAGCAATCAGCCCCAGCATTTT. It translates to CASSPHQDSNQPQHF. The V and J genes are TRBV9 and TRBJ1-5; D is uncertain. The CDR3 covers 15 residues. The germline gives CDR1 SGDLS, CDR2 YYNGEE. V gave up 4 bases and J gave up 0 bases, with 11 bases separating them.

This clone has only one observation. CDR3 nucleotides: TGCGCCAGCAGCTTGGTAAGGGCAGCGGGGGCTACAGATACGCAGTATTTT. Translated: CASSLVRAAGATDTQYF. The chain couples TRBV5-1 to TRBJ2-3, with TRBD2 identical over 8 bases. V shed 0 bases and J 3 bases; nucleotides not matched to a gene: 9. This CDR3 spans 17 amino acids. The germline gives CDR1 SGHRS, CDR2 YFSETQ. Full variable domain (remainder filled in from reference TRBV5-1 and TRBJ2-3): KAGVTQTPRYLIKTRGQQVTLSCSPISGHRSVSWYQQTPGQGLQFLFEYFSETQRNKGNFPGRFSGRQFSNSRSEMNVSTLELGDSALYLCASSLVRAAGATDTQYFGPGTRLTVL.

The CDR3 sequence: CASSQSGRLADTQYF. The CDR3 nucleotides read TGTGCCAGTAGCCAAAGCGGGAGATTAGCAGATACGCAGTATTTT. The gene calls are TRBV19 and TRBJ2-3; 8 bases line up with TRBD2. Germline lookup yields CDR1 LNHDA and CDR2 SQIVND (reference sequence). The trim removed 6 bases at V and 4 bases at J, leaving 9 bases unmatched. The CDR3 is made up of 15 amino acids. The full variable domain, rest sourced from reference TRBV19 and TRBJ2-3, is DGGITQSPKYLFRKEGQNVTLSCEQNLNHDAMYWYRQDPGQGLRLIYYSQIVNDFQKGDIAEGYSVSREKKESFPLTVTSAQKNPTAFYLCASSQSGRLADTQYFGPGTRLTVL.

The chain joins TRBV7-3 to TRBJ2-5, with D possibly TRBD2 on 7 matching bases. CDR1 and CDR2 from the germline V gene are SGHTA and FQGTGA. Trimming took off 5 bases at V and 4 bases at J, with 17 bases between the two ends. CDR3 length: 15 amino acids. DNA for the CDR3: TGTGCCAGCAGCCTCGCGGGGGCTGGAGGAGAGACCCAGTACTTC. Translation gives CASSLAGAGGETQYF.

This clone was seen more than once but under ten times. This chain connects TRBV28 to TRBJ2-5; TRBD2 is a possible D gene (7 bases). The germline V gene has CDR1 MDHEN and CDR2 SYDVKM. CDR3 size: 15 residues. With 3 bases removed from V and 2 bases from J, the gap between germline ends came to 13 bases. For the CDR3, the DNA is TGTGCCAGCAGTTTGGCGGGGGCCGCTCAAGAGACCCAGTACTTC. This gives the protein CASSLAGAAQETQYF.

As for this clone: One junction end does not reproduce the germline sequence, and a read error may be involved. The rearrangement links TRBV5-1 to TRBJ2-1; 10 bases agree with TRBD2. CDR1 and CDR2 from the germline V gene are SGHRS and YFSETQ. The CDR3 length is 17 residues. CDR3 nucleotide sequence: TGCGCCAACAGCCCCAGACTAGCGGGTAGCTCCTACAATGAGCAGTTCTTC. Protein: CANSPRLAGSSYNEQFF.

The CDR3, as DNA: TGTGCCAGCAACCCGGGGGGAAGTGAGCAGTTCTTC. Its protein product is CASNPGGSEQFF. This chain uses TRBV13 with TRBJ2-1; 7 bases are a match to TRBD2. This CDR3 has 12 residues. CDR1 and CDR2 from the germline V gene are PRHDT and FYEKMQ (reference sequence). J lost 9 bases, V lost 7 bases, and 6 bases had no gene match.

The J gene is TRBJ2-7, the V gene TRBV30; 9 bases agree with TRBD1. The germline gives CDR1 GTSNPN, CDR2 SVGIG (reference sequence). This CDR3 has 15 amino acids. V trimming: 4 bases; J trimming: 0 bases; junction bases outside the gene matches: 7. The CDR3 region is CAWMTGGLGSYEQYF. The CDR3 nucleotides are TGTGCCTGGATGACAGGGGGTCTAGGCTCCTACGAGCAGTACTTC.

This chain's CDR3 is CASSFTRGTGYNVLTF. For the CDR3, the DNA is TGTGCCAGCAGTTTCACGCGGGGGACGGGGTACAACGTCCTGACTTTC. This chain uses TRBV6-5 with TRBJ2-6; 7 bases are a match to TRBD2. CDR1 and CDR2 (germline): MNHEY, SVGAGI. CDR3 length: 16 residues. J lost 9 bases, V lost 4 bases, and 12 bases had no gene match.

The rearrangement joins TRBV6-1 to TRBJ1-4, with D perhaps TRBD1 (5 bases). V dropped 3 bases and J dropped 3 bases, with 11 bases sitting between them. Germline lookup yields CDR1 MNHNS and CDR2 SASEGT. This CDR3 has 15 amino acids. CDR3 sequence: CASSDQGGSNEKLFF. The CDR3 DNA reads as TGTGCCAGCAGTGATCAGGGAGGGTCTAATGAAAAACTGTTTTTT.

V is TRBV7-9 and J is TRBJ2-3, with 10 nucleotides matching TRBD2. V dropped 5 bases and J dropped 1; count of bases not matched to a gene: 3. From germline, CDR1 is SEHNR and CDR2 FQNEAQ (reference sequence). This CDR3 is 15 amino acids long. The CDR3 sequence: CASSDSGGGTDTQYF. The DNA of the CDR3 is TGTGCCAGCAGCGACAGCGGGGGGGGCACAGATACGCAGTATTTT.

The V and J genes are TRBV9 and TRBJ2-7; perhaps TRBD2 as D (7 bases). V lost 0 bases, J lost 6 bases, and 13 bases lay in between. Germline lookup yields CDR1 SGDLS and CDR2 YYNGEE. This CDR3 is built from 14 residues. In DNA, the CDR3 is TGTGCCAGCAGCGTAGAATCAGGGGAGGGCGAGCAGTACTTC. This gives the protein CASSVESGEGEQYF.

The count of this clone is one. The V and J genes are TRBV3-1 (or the pseudogene TRBV3-2) and TRBJ1-1; D call uncertain. The CDR3 runs 15 residues. Germline V gene sequence: CDR1 LGHDT, CDR2 YNNKEL (reference sequence). The V end was cut by 5 bases, the J end by 2 bases, with 15 bases between. The CDR3 loop is CASSFRGGGNTEAFF. CDR3 coding DNA: TGTGCCAGCAGCTTCAGAGGTGGCGGTAACACTGAAGCTTTCTTT.

The chain carries TRBV9 and TRBJ2-7; TRBD2 matches 12 bases. This CDR3 has 14 amino acids. The trim removed 4 bases at V and 6 bases at J, leaving 5 bases unmatched. In germline, CDR1 is SGDLS, CDR2 YYNGEE. CDR3 sequence reads: CASSQLAGGGEQYF. As DNA, the CDR3 is TGTGCCAGCAGCCAACTAGCGGGAGGCGGCGAGCAGTACTTC.

The chain uses TRBV29-1 and TRBJ1-1; D not resolved. Per the germline V gene, CDR1 is SQVTM and CDR2 is ANQGSEA. The CDR3 has 13 amino acids. The ends were cut back, 6 bases at V and 0 bases at J, with 11 bases in the middle. CDR3 coding DNA: TGCAGCGTCGGAGGACCTATGAACACTGAAGCTTTCTTT. Its protein product is CSVGGPMNTEAFF.